One sample yielded the 10 T cell receptor beta chains listed below, sequenced in a study of cytomegalovirus exposure and HLA in healthy donors. The PCR employed 60 Vbeta primers together with 13 Jbeta primers. Using immunoSEQ multiplex PCR, the repertoire was profiled, and TCRdb retains in-frame clones only, with some absent. The sample has roughly 120,000 clones, 81% seen once. The sequenced material came from PBMCs. The source is a woman in her thirties in good health and CMV-seronegative.

The chain recombines TRBV6-4 with TRBJ1-1; no firm D call. Trimming stripped 0 bases from V and 2 bases from J, with 4 bases between. From germline, CDR1 is MRHNA and CDR2 SNTAGT. The CDR3 loop spans 13 amino acids. The CDR3 DNA reads TGTGCCAGCAGTGACTCTCTTAACACTGAAGCTTTCTTT. As protein: CASSDSLNTEAFF.

CDR3 DNA: TGTGCCAGCAGCTCCGGGGTAAACACCATATATTTT. Encoded protein: CASSSGVNTIYF. The chain is built from TRBV7-2 and TRBJ1-3; no definite D call. The germline V gene encodes CDR1 SGHTA and CDR2 FQGNSA. This CDR3 contains 12 residues. V gave up 4 bases and J gave up 6 bases, with 7 bases separating them.

The CDR3 coding sequence is TGTGCCATCAAAGGAGAAAATACCGGGGAGCTGTTTTTT. It specifies CAIKGENTGELFF. The rearrangement joins TRBV10-3 to TRBJ2-2; D uncertain. CDR1 is ENHRY and CDR2 is SYGVKD in the germline V gene. CDR3 length: 13 residues. V lost 7 bases and J 5 bases, leaving 11 bases between the germline ends.

The chain carries TRBV27 and TRBJ2-7, with D tentatively TRBD2 (6 bases). The V gene lost 5 bases and the J gene lost 6 bases, with 20 bases spanning the gap. CDR3 length: 15 residues. Germline assignment: CDR1 MNHEY and CDR2 SMNVEV (reference sequence). CDR3: CASSPHRLETREQYF. CDR3 in DNA: TGTGCCAGCAGTCCCCACCGACTAGAAACTCGCGAGCAGTACTTC.

This CDR3 reads CASSIERSNQPQHF. CDR3 nucleotide sequence: TGTGCCAGTAGTATTGAGCGTAGCAATCAGCCCCAGCATTTT. The gene calls are TRBV19 and TRBJ1-5; the D is unclear. Trimming removed 3 bases at V and 0 bases at J, with 6 bases between. Per germline, CDR1 LNHDA and CDR2 SQIVND (reference sequence). The CDR3 runs 14 residues.

The V and J genes are TRBV19 and TRBJ1-4; tentative D call: TRBD1 (6 bases). V lost 10 bases to trimming and J lost 3 bases, with 15 bases between them. The CDR3 loop spans 14 amino acids. The germline V gene has CDR1 LNHDA and CDR2 SQIVND (reference sequence). The CDR3: CATKSTGSNEKLFF. CDR3 sequence (DNA): TGTGCCACCAAGTCGACAGGCTCTAATGAAAAACTGTTTTTT.

This clone occurred once. The rearrangement links TRBV27 to TRBJ1-3, with D unresolved. Germline-derived CDR1 and CDR2 are MNHEY and SMNVEV (reference sequence). V shed 6 bases and J shed 0 bases, with 9 bases lying between them. CDR3 size: 14 residues. CDR3 loop: CASRGRGSGNTIYF. The CDR3 region has the DNA TGTGCCAGCAGGGGCCGGGGCTCTGGAAACACCATATATTTT.

For this clone: The junction shows a germline mismatch at one end, possibly a read error. The chain links TRBV7-9 to TRBJ1-1, with D possibly matching TRBD1 (6 bases). CDR1 is SEHNR and CDR2 is FQNEAQ in the germline V gene (reference sequence). The length of the CDR3 is 18 residues. The CDR3, as DNA: TGTTCCAGCAGCTCGGCAGGACAGAAGAATCGATTAGGCACTGAAGCTTTCTTT. Encoded protein: CSSSSAGQKNRLGTEAFF.

In the case of this clone: Germline is not matched at one junction end, which may reflect a read error. The gene calls are TRBV7-7 and TRBJ2-7; a possible D gene is TRBD1 (6 bases). Looked up from germline, CDR1 is SSHAT and CDR2 is FNYEAQ (reference sequence). The CDR3 is made up of 15 amino acids. The CDR3 loop reads CASSLDTGNTYEQYF. CDR3 DNA: TGTGCTAGCAGCTTAGATACAGGGAATACCTACGAGCAGTACTTC.

The chain is built from TRBV6-5 and TRBJ2-7; D is uncertain. The germline V gene encodes CDR1 MNHEY and CDR2 SVGAGI. The CDR3 is 14 amino acids. V lost 0 bases, J lost 4 bases, and 10 bases lay in between. The CDR3 sequence is CASSYSPQSYEQYF. In DNA form, the CDR3 reads TGTGCCAGCAGTTACTCGCCGCAGTCGTACGAGCAGTACTTC.